Sequencing of this T cell receptor (beta chain) was carried out in a study of beta chain features in type 1 diabetes. Overall study context: In age, gender and cell yields, patients were similar to healthy donors.

In germline, CDR1 is SSHAT, CDR2 FNYEAQ (reference sequence). With V trimmed by 1 base and J by 2 bases, 2 bases remained unmatched. This CDR3 is 15 amino acids long. Donors contributed one heparinised blood draw apiece, averaging roughly 100 mL. General observations from the study: Moderate yet significant TCRB CDR3 shortening was seen in Type 1 diabetes patients in all four CD4+ subsets. Naive, central memory and Treg TCRB repertoires seemed to resemble each other more closely in patients than they did in healthy donors.

With respect to this clone: The antigen remains unidentified.

Expressed TCRB transcripts were sequenced because the entire RNA isolate underwent reverse transcription. The assay was immunoSEQ multiplex PCR, and TCRdb's table has in-frame clones only and misses some. The sample consists of some 370,000 clones, over 8.5% of them appearing once. This TCR came from a man aged 25 to 45 with type 1 diabetes. The J gene is TRBJ2-1, the V gene TRBV7-7, with 7 positions matching TRBD2. The source material was central memory CD4+ T cells from blood. CDR3 bases: TGTGCCAGCAGCTTAGGGCTAGCGGCCTACAATGAGCAGTTCTTC. Protein sequence: CASSLGLAAYNEQFF. Drawing the rest from reference TRBV7-7 and TRBJ2-1, the complete variable domain is GAGVSQSPRYKVTKRGQDVTLRCDPISSHATLYWYQQALGQGPEFLTYFNYEAQPDKSGLPSDRFSAERPEGSISTLTIQRTEQRDSAMYRCASSLGLAAYNEQFFGPGTRLTVL.